The entry that follows covers one T cell receptor beta chain sequence. This sample was included in a study of blood T cell repertoires in COVID-19. The CDR3 sequence is 16 residues long. In the study's own analysis: Amplified reference gene primers provided the basis for estimating nucleated cell counts. This table comes from immunoSEQ multiplex PCR, and its TCRdb copy is limited to in-frame clones, with some not included. V and J calls and clone size are copied from that table; D and trimming were computed from the DNA. The sample holds some 40,000 clones, 70% to 90% seen once. This receptor was taken from a human donor in a cohort sampled during active COVID-19. The sequenced sample was peripheral blood. The chain joins TRBV21-1 to TRBJ2-7; the tabulated D call, TRBD2, remains unverified against the DNA. TRBV21-1 is assigned pseudogene status. The CDR3 sequence: CASSRRTSGETYEQYF. CDR3 nucleotides: TGTGCCAGCAGCAGACGGACTAGCGGGGAAACCTACGAGCAGTACTTC.